The 25 T cell receptor beta chains listed next were all sequenced from one sample in a study of cytomegalovirus exposure and HLA in healthy donors. Clones were read by immunoSEQ multiplex PCR, and TCRdb kept only the in-frame ones, dropping some. The sample gives about 120,000 clones, approximately 87% of which show up once; about 6% is in the top ten. The sample was PBMCs. Every receptor here comes from a woman aged 18-35 years in good health and CMV-seropositive.

The V and J genes are TRBV15 and TRBJ2-2; TRBD2 might be the D (7 bases). Trimming stripped 3 bases from V and 0 bases from J, with 14 bases between. The CDR3 spans 17 residues. Germline loops: CDR1 LNHNV, CDR2 YYDKDF (reference sequence). The CDR3 spells CATSRTGGGTNTGELFF. The CDR3 coding sequence is TGTGCCACCAGCAGGACTGGGGGGGGCACGAACACCGGGGAGCTGTTTTTT. The entire variable domain, with the rest obtained from reference TRBV15 and TRBJ2-2, is as follows: DAMVIQNPRYQVTQFGKPVTLSCSQTLNHNVMYWYQQKSSQAPKLLFHYYDKDFNNEADTPDNFQSRRPNTSFCFLDIRSPGLGDTAMYLCATSRTGGGTNTGELFFGEGSRLTVL.

The V call is TRBV6-5, the J call TRBJ1-1; 7 bases are a match to TRBD1. The CDR3 has 15 residues. The V gene's germline CDR1 is MNHEY and CDR2 SVGAGI. Losses at the gene ends were 6 bases for V and 0 bases for J; bases not matched to a gene: 7. The CDR3 DNA follows: TGTGCCAGCAGGCTGACAGGGCCCTTGAACACTGAAGCTTTCTTT. Translated, it gives CASRLTGPLNTEAFF.

The chain employs TRBV29-1 and TRBJ1-2; 7 nucleotides match TRBD1. V shed 2 bases and J 2 bases; nucleotides not matched to a gene: 5. Germline loops: CDR1 SQVTM, CDR2 ANQGSEA. This CDR3 has 14 residues. Here the CDR3 reads CSVELAGQNYGYTF. CDR3 bases: TGCAGCGTTGAACTGGCGGGACAGAACTATGGCTACACCTTC.

This chain links TRBV4-2 with TRBJ2-6; D possibly corresponds to TRBD2 (6 bases). Germline V CDR1 and CDR2: LGHNA, YNFKEQ. The V end lost 1 base, the J end lost 1 base, and 17 bases lay between the germline ends. The CDR3 spans 19 residues. The CDR3 DNA is TGTGCCAGCAGCCAAGTGGGTTTGGCGGGGCATTCTGGGGCCAACGTCCTGACTTTC. It codes for CASSQVGLAGHSGANVLTF.

V and J are TRBV18 and TRBJ1-1; perhaps TRBD1 as D (6 bases). Trimming left V 3 bases short and J 5 bases short, with 13 bases between. Germline V CDR1 and CDR2: KGHSH, LQKENI. The CDR3 loop spans 14 amino acids. The CDR3 sequence is CASSPKGGRTEAFF. The CDR3 nucleotides are TGTGCCAGCTCACCGAAAGGGGGAAGAACTGAAGCTTTCTTT. The whole variable domain, filled in from reference TRBV18 and TRBJ1-1, reads NAGVMQNPRHLVRRRGQEARLRCSPMKGHSHVYWYRQLPEEGLKFMVYLQKENIIDESGMPKERFSAEFPKEGPSILRIQQVVRGDSAAYFCASSPKGGRTEAFFGQGTRLTVV.

This sequence joins TRBV7-3 and TRBJ2-1; 14 nucleotides match TRBD2. The CDR3 has 16 residues. CDR1 is SGHTA, CDR2 FQGTGA, per germline. The junction had 6 bases not matched to a gene; V was cut back by 5 bases and J by 6 bases. In DNA, the CDR3 is TGTGCCAGCAGCATAGGGGGACTAGCGGGAGTCAATGAGCAGTTCTTC. Amino acids: CASSIGGLAGVNEQFF.

The chain is built from TRBV2 and TRBJ1-5; D uncertain. Germline V gives CDR1 SNHLY, CDR2 FYNNEI. V was shortened by 8 bases and J by 4 bases, with 12 bases between the two germline ends. This CDR3 comprises 13 residues. The chain's CDR3 is CASRKELNQPQHF. CDR3 in DNA: TGTGCCAGCCGAAAGGAGTTAAATCAGCCCCAGCATTTT.

The rearrangement links TRBV7-2 to TRBJ1-1, with D possibly TRBD1 on 5 matching bases. The CDR3 is made up of 13 amino acids. The V and J ends lost 5 bases and 5 bases respectively, with 12 bases between them. CDR1 is SGHTA and CDR2 is FQGNSA in the germline V gene. CDR3 nucleotides: TGTGCCAGCAGCGTCTCCGGGGGAACTGAAGCTTTCTTT. Its protein is CASSVSGGTEAFF.

V usage is TRBV4-1 and J usage is TRBJ2-3, with 9 bases lining up with TRBD2. CDR3 length equals 15 residues. Per germline, CDR1 MGHRA and CDR2 YSYEKL. V gave up 3 bases and J gave up 4 bases; unmatched junction bases: 5. Here the CDR3 reads CASSHPAGGSDTQYF. As DNA, the CDR3 is TGCGCCAGCAGCCATCCAGCGGGAGGCTCAGATACGCAGTATTTT.

This clone has a single count. The chain combines TRBV28 with TRBJ2-7; D is unclear. The V gene lost 5 bases and the J gene lost 2 bases, with 19 bases spanning the gap. CDR1 and CDR2 from the germline V gene are MDHEN and SYDVKM. The CDR3 is 16 amino acids. CDR3 residues: CASSDGDKVVTYEQYF. Here the CDR3 DNA reads TGTGCCAGCAGTGACGGTGACAAGGTCGTCACCTACGAGCAGTACTTC. Combining the CDR3 with reference TRBV28 and TRBJ2-7 gives the whole variable domain DVKVTQSSRYLVKRTGEKVFLECVQDMDHENMFWYRQDPGLGLRLIYFSYDVKMKEKGDIPEGYSVSREKKERFSLILESASTNQTSMYLCASSDGDKVVTYEQYFGPGTRLTVT.

The genes are TRBV18 and TRBJ2-5, with unresolved D. CDR3 length equals 14 residues. Germline CDR1 KGHSH, CDR2 LQKENI. The V gene lost 6 bases and the J gene lost 5 bases, with 16 bases spanning the gap. The CDR3 sequence: CASSPNAGLETQYF. The CDR3 DNA reads TGTGCCAGCTCTCCAAACGCAGGTTTGGAGACCCAGTACTTC. Supplemented by reference TRBV18 and TRBJ2-5, the full variable domain reads NAGVMQNPRHLVRRRGQEARLRCSPMKGHSHVYWYRQLPEEGLKFMVYLQKENIIDESGMPKERFSAEFPKEGPSILRIQQVVRGDSAAYFCASSPNAGLETQYFGPGTRLLVL.

This clone occurred once. The CDR3: CATSRQGFVNEKLFF. The CDR3 region has the DNA TGTGCCACCAGCAGGCAGGGCTTTGTTAATGAAAAACTGTTTTTT. This chain connects TRBV15 to TRBJ1-4; perhaps TRBD1 as D (5 bases). CDR3 length: 15 amino acids. Germline CDR1 is LNHNV and CDR2 is YYDKDF (reference sequence). Trimming stripped 3 bases from V and 4 bases from J, with 12 bases between. Using reference TRBV15 and TRBJ1-4 for the parts outside the CDR3, the full variable domain is DAMVIQNPRYQVTQFGKPVTLSCSQTLNHNVMYWYQQKSSQAPKLLFHYYDKDFNNEADTPDNFQSRRPNTSFCFLDIRSPGLGDTAMYLCATSRQGFVNEKLFFGSGTQLSVL.

This clone was observed a few times. This sequence joins TRBV4-2 and TRBJ2-7; TRBD2 might be the D (7 bases). The V gene lost 0 bases and the J gene lost 7 bases, with 16 bases spanning the gap. CDR1 is LGHNA, CDR2 YNFKEQ, per germline. The CDR3 has 15 amino acids. In nucleotides, the CDR3 is TGTGCCAGCAGCCAAGATCCGGGCGGGGGCTGGGAGCAGTACTTC. Amino acid sequence: CASSQDPGGGWEQYF.

The CDR3 bases are TGTGCCAGCAGGCCCCTAGCGGGAGCCCCGGGTACGCAGTATTTT. Protein sequence: CASRPLAGAPGTQYF. This sequence joins TRBV6-5 and TRBJ2-3, with 10 bases fitting TRBD2. CDR1 and CDR2 (germline): MNHEY, SVGAGI. The CDR3 runs to 15 residues. V was clipped by 6 bases and J by 8 bases; unmatched bases: 11.

V and J are TRBV5-1 and TRBJ2-7, with D possibly TRBD1 on 5 matching bases. The V gene lost 0 bases and the J gene lost 7 bases, with 17 bases spanning the gap. CDR3 size: 15 residues. The germline gives CDR1 SGHRS, CDR2 YFSETQ. DNA for the CDR3: TGCGCCAGCAGCTTGGGTGGACACCCGATTTGGGAGCAGTACTTC. Translating gives CASSLGGHPIWEQYF.

This chain joins TRBV7-8 and TRBJ2-2, with 7 bases fitting TRBD1. CDR3 length equals 15 residues. The trim removed 5 bases at V and 1 base at J, leaving 4 bases unmatched. The germline V gene has CDR1 SGHVS and CDR2 FQNEAQ. The CDR3 DNA reads as TGTGCCAGCAGCCTACAGGGGTTGAACACCGGGGAGCTGTTTTTT. Its translation: CASSLQGLNTGELFF. The full variable domain, completed using reference TRBV7-8 and TRBJ2-2, is GAGVSQSPRYKVAKRGQDVALRCDPISGHVSLFWYQQALGQGPEFLTYFQNEAQLDKSGLPSDRFFAERPEGSVSTLKIQRTQQEDSAVYLCASSLQGLNTGELFFGEGSRLTVL.

This chain uses TRBV9 with TRBJ2-2; TRBD1 matches 10 bases. Trimming at V came to 3 bases and at J to 3 bases, leaving 5 bases not matched to a gene. The CDR3 is 16 residues long. Germline V gene data show CDR1 as SGDLS and CDR2 as YYNGEE. In DNA form, the CDR3 reads TGTGCCAGCAGCGCAGCCGGGACAGGGGACACCGGGGAGCTGTTTTTT. This sequence encodes CASSAAGTGDTGELFF.

V is TRBV6-5 and J is TRBJ1-5; the match to TRBD1 covers 7 bases. V shed 0 bases, J shed 5 bases, and the junction held 4 bases outside the gene matches. This CDR3 region has 15 residues. Per germline, CDR1 MNHEY and CDR2 SVGAGI. The CDR3 loop reads CASSYSGQGDQPQHF. Written as DNA, the CDR3 is TGTGCCAGCAGTTACTCAGGGCAGGGGGATCAGCCCCAGCATTTT.

This chain uses TRBV4-3 with TRBJ1-5; TRBD1 matches at 7 bases. J lost 6 bases, V lost 5 bases, and 13 bases had no gene match. The germline gives CDR1 LGHNA, CDR2 YSLEER. The CDR3 has 16 residues. Here the CDR3 reads CASSRGRDSSSQPQHF. The CDR3 bases are TGCGCCAGCAGCAGAGGTAGGGACAGTTCATCTCAGCCCCAGCATTTT.

This chain uses TRBV6-5 with TRBJ2-7; maybe TRBD1 (6 bases). The CDR3 extends over 14 amino acids. The V gene lost 7 bases and the J gene lost 0 bases, with 13 bases spanning the gap. Germline V gene sequence: CDR1 MNHEY, CDR2 SVGAGI. CDR3 nucleotides: TGTGCCAGCAAAAGAGGACAGAGCTCCTACGAGCAGTACTTC. Translation: CASKRGQSSYEQYF.

The V and J genes are TRBV7-9 and TRBJ2-7; D is uncertain. V lost 3 bases, J lost 0 bases, and 15 bases lay in between. Germline-derived CDR1 and CDR2 are SEHNR and FQNEAQ (reference sequence). The CDR3 has 16 amino acids. The CDR3 DNA follows: TGTGCCAGCAGCTTGGAAACAGCCTTGAGCTCCTACGAGCAGTACTTC. Protein sequence: CASSLETALSSYEQYF.

This clone has more than one count but fewer than ten. V usage is TRBV2 and J usage is TRBJ2-7; 8 positions match TRBD2. The CDR3 length is 15 residues. V gave up 6 bases and J gave up 1 base; unmatched junction bases: 8. Germline V gene sequence: CDR1 SNHLY, CDR2 FYNNEI. DNA of the CDR3: TGTGCCAGCAGCCGACTAGCGTCGATGTCCTACGAGCAGTACTTC. It translates to CASSRLASMSYEQYF.

This clone has more than one count but fewer than ten. The chain carries TRBV6-5 and TRBJ1-1, with D possibly TRBD1 on 6 matching bases. Germline V CDR1 and CDR2: MNHEY, SVGAGI. The V gene lost 7 bases and the J gene lost 4 bases, with 13 bases spanning the gap. The CDR3 has 13 amino acids. The CDR3 region has the DNA TGTGCCAGCAACATACAGGGTAGCACTGAAGCTTTCTTT. Amino acid sequence: CASNIQGSTEAFF.

The CDR3 nucleotides are TGTGCCAGCAGTTACGGGCAGGGGACGACCTACGAGCAGTACTTC. Its translation: CASSYGQGTTYEQYF. This chain joins TRBV6-5 and TRBJ2-7; D perhaps matches TRBD1 (6 bases). The CDR3 has 15 residues. Trimming took 2 bases from V and 2 from J, leaving 13 bases between them. Germline values: CDR1 MNHEY, CDR2 SVGAGI.

This chain uses TRBV6-6 with TRBJ1-1, with 9 bases matching TRBD1. CDR1 and CDR2 from the germline V gene are MNHNY and SVGAGI (reference sequence). The CDR3 has 13 amino acids. V gave up 6 bases and J gave up 6 bases; unmatched junction bases: 5. The CDR3 is CASRGQGRAEAFF. For the CDR3, the DNA is TGTGCCAGCAGAGGACAGGGGAGGGCTGAAGCTTTCTTT.